This T cell receptor beta chain was retrieved from a study of blood T cell repertoires in COVID-19. Study at large: Acute and convalescent COVID-19 samples came from the United States, Italy and Spain.

Original processing methods: Reference gene primer amplification gave nucleated cell count estimates. The table came from immunoSEQ multiplex PCR; TCRdb's copy has only in-frame clones and leaves some out. V, J and clone size are taken as reported in that table, and D and trimming were inferred from the DNA itself. The table includes 40,000 to 55,000 clones, about nine tenths detected once. This clone turned up a few times. Germline loops: CDR1 MNHEY, CDR2 SVGAGI. CDR3 size: 15 residues. V shed 4 bases and J shed 0 bases, with 10 bases lying between them. The clonotype comes from a man aged 50-60 years with active COVID-19. The sample was peripheral blood. V usage is TRBV6-5 and J usage is TRBJ1-5; no definite D call. DNA for the CDR3: TGTGCCAGCAGTTGGACTGCTGATAGCAATCAGCCCCAGCATTTT. This codes for CASSWTADSNQPQHF.